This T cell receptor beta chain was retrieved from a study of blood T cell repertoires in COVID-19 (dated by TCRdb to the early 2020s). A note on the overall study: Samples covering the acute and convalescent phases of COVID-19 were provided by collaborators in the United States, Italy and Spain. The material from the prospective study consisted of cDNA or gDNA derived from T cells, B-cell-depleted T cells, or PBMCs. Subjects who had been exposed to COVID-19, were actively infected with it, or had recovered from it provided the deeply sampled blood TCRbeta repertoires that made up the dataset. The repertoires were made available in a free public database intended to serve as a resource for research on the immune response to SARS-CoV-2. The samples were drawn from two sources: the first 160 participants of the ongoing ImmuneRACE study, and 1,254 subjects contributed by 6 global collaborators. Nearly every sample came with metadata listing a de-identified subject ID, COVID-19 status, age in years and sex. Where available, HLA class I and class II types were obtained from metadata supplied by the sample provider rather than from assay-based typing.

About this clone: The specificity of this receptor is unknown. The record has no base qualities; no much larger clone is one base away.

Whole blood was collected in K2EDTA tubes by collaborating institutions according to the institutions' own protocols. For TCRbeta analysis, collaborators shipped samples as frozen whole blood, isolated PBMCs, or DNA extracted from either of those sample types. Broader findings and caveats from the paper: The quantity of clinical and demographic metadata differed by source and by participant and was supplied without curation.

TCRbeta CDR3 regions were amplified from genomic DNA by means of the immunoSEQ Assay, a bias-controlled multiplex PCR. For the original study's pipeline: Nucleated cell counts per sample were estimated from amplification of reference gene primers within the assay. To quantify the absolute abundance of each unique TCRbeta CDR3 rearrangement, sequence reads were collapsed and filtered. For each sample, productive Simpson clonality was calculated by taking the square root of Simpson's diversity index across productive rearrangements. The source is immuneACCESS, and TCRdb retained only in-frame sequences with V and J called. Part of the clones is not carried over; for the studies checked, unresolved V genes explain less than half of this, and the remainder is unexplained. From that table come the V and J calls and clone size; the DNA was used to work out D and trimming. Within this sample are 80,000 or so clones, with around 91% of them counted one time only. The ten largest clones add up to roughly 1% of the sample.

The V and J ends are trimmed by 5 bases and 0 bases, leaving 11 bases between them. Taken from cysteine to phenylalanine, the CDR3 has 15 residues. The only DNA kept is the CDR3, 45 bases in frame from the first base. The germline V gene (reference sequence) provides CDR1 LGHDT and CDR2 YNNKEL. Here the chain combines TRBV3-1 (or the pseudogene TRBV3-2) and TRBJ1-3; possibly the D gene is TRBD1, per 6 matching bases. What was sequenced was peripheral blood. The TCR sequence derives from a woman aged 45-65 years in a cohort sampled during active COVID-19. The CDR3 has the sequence CASSLGQLSGNTIYF. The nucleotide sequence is TGTGCCAGCAGCTTGGGACAACTCTCTGGAAACACCATATATTTT.